This TCR beta chain came from a study of radiation and T cells in renal cell carcinoma. Assay used: immunoSEQ multiplex PCR; TCRdb lists only in-frame clones, some missing. The table has about 49,000 clones, roughly four fifths seen once. The time point here: baseline pretreatment blood. Treatment reported: 15 Gy SBRT to primary tumor, nephrectomy 4 weeks later. After SBRT, blood was collected at 2 and 4 weeks, plus baseline. Remarks on this clone: Its cognate antigen is unknown.

The germline V gene encodes CDR1 MNHNY and CDR2 SVGAGI (reference sequence). The CDR3 totals 12 residues. The V end was cut by 11 bases, the J end by 3 bases, with 13 bases between. Findings of the study overall: Top tumor clonotypes rose in blood 2 weeks post-radiation, then contracted.

This clonotype originated in a woman aged 70-85 years with renal cell carcinoma. The sample was blood, taken from a patient whose treatment included radiotherapy and nephrectomy. V and J are TRBV6-6 and TRBJ1-2, with no clear D. This chain's CDR3 is CAPIDTYYGYTF. The CDR3 coding sequence is TGTGCCCCTATTGACACTTACTATGGCTACACCTTC.